This T cell receptor beta chain was documented in a study of blood T cell repertoires in COVID-19 (dated by TCRdb to the early 2020s). Regarding the research as a whole: Collaborator samples came from the United States, Italy and Spain and covered acute and convalescent phases of COVID-19. The material from the prospective study consisted of cDNA or gDNA derived from T cells, B-cell-depleted T cells, or PBMCs. The dataset comprised deeply sampled blood TCRbeta repertoires from subjects exposed to, actively infected with, or recovered from COVID-19. A freely available public database, intended as a resource for researchers studying the immune response to SARS-CoV-2, is where the repertoires were released. The samples were drawn from the first 160 participants of the ongoing ImmuneRACE study and from under 1,500 subjects provided by 6 global collaborators. The sample metadata nearly always contained a de-identified subject ID, COVID-19 status, age in years and sex. Where available, HLA class I and class II types were obtained from metadata supplied by the sample provider rather than from assay-based typing. What the research found in general, with its limitations: The amount of clinical and demographic metadata varied by source and participant and was provided uncurated.

One collaborating source in Seattle enrolled patients while the patients were actively infected and followed the patients over time throughout the course of disease. Collaborating institutions collected whole blood in K2EDTA tubes following their own protocols. For TCRbeta analysis, collaborators shipped samples in one of three forms: frozen whole blood, isolated PBMCs, or DNA extracted from either of those sample types. With respect to this clone: Which antigen it targets is not known. No base quality values were provided; no much bigger clone lies one nucleotide off.

TCRbeta CDR3 regions were amplified from genomic DNA by means of the immunoSEQ Assay, a bias-controlled multiplex PCR. On the study's bioinformatics: The number of nucleated cells in each sample was estimated by amplification of reference gene primers within the assay. To quantify the absolute abundance of each unique TCRbeta CDR3 rearrangement, sequence reads were collapsed and filtered. For each sample, productive Simpson clonality was calculated as the square root of Simpson's diversity index across productive rearrangements. TCRdb stores this immuneACCESS table with in-frame sequences only. Part of the clones is absent; in the studies checked, under half of the shortfall reflects unresolved V genes, and no reason is known for the rest. The DNA gave D and trimming, while V, J and clone size come from that table. The sample table records about 140,000 clones; about four fifths of these occur just once. The top ten hold approximately 9% of the sample.

Trimming removed 0 bases from V and 6 bases from J, leaving 15 bases between the germline ends. The CDR3 runs 15 amino acids, cysteine and phenylalanine included. Only the CDR3 portion is preserved as DNA: 45 bases, with reading frame beginning at the first base. CDR1 is given as WNHNN and CDR2 as SYGVQD, both from the germline V gene (reference sequence). In this chain, TRBV10-1 is recombined with TRBJ2-7; matching of 5 bases hints at TRBD1 as the D gene. Sequenced sample: peripheral blood. The TCR originated in a man under 40 with COVID-19, enrolled during active disease. The CDR3 reads as follows: CASSESGLQGGEQYF. The nucleotides read TGCGCCAGCAGTGAGTCGGGGCTCCAGGGCGGCGAGCAGTACTTC.